This passage covers 24 T cell receptor beta chains from one sample sequenced in a study of response to subunit inactivated influenza vaccine. MiXCR was run by TCRdb on the RT-PCR reads, yielding one entry per CDR3 protein. The data contain 800,000 to 1,000,000 distinct CDR3 sequences, 21% of them singletons. The specimen comprised PBMCs from blood, sampled less than 6 days after vaccination. The receptors were gathered from a man between 45 and 60 years old who received an inactivated influenza vaccine.

This clonotype was counted ten times or more. The chain recombines TRBV12-3 or TRBV12-4 with TRBJ1-2; 7 nucleotides line up with TRBD1. The CDR3 extends over 15 amino acids. The ends lost 5 bases at V and 0 bases at J; junction bases unmatched: 6. Here the CDR3 reads CASSRRTGANYGYTF. Here the CDR3 DNA reads TGTGCCAGCAGTAGGAGGACAGGAGCTAACTATGGCTACACCTTC.

This clonotype was seen a handful of times. The genes are TRBV6-2 or TRBV6-3 and TRBJ2-4; D tentatively reads TRBD1 or TRBD2 (5 bases each). The CDR3 runs to 15 residues. CDR1 is MNHEY and CDR2 is SVGEGT in the germline V gene. V gave up 2 bases and J gave up 1 base, with 9 bases separating them. The CDR3 here is CASSYEWGAKNIQYF. The CDR3 nucleotides are TGTGCCAGCAGTTACGAGTGGGGGGCCAAAAACATTCAGTACTTC.

The chain uses TRBV29-1 and TRBJ2-3, with 11 positions matching TRBD2. Trimming at V came to 3 bases and at J to 7 bases, leaving 21 bases not matched to a gene. CDR3 length: 19 amino acids. CDR1 is SQVTM and CDR2 is ANQGSEA in the germline V gene. CDR3 in DNA: TGCAGCGTTGAGGGACTGCCCAACCCGACTAGCGGGGAAACCTATACGCAGTATTTT. It specifies CSVEGLPNPTSGETYTQYF.

The count of this clonotype is one. CDR3 sequence reads: CASRPSGGNANEQYF. The CDR3 DNA sequence: TGTGCCAGCCGACCTAGCGGGGGAAACGCAAACGAGCAGTACTTC. The chain uses TRBV9 and TRBJ2-7, with TRBD2 matching over 10 bases. After removal of 7 bases from V and 5 bases from J, the junction contained 12 bases not matched to a gene. CDR1 and CDR2 (germline): SGDLS, YYNGEE. This CDR3 has 15 amino acids.

The sample holds a few counts of this clonotype. The chain joins TRBV15 to TRBJ2-4, with 9 positions matching TRBD1. Per germline, CDR1 LNHNV and CDR2 YYDKDF (reference sequence). The CDR3 has 16 amino acids. V was clipped by 4 bases and J by 1 base; unmatched bases: 5. The CDR3 loop reads CATSTGQGGAKNIQYF. DNA for the CDR3: TGTGCCACCAGCACGGGACAGGGTGGTGCCAAAAACATTCAGTACTTC.

This clonotype was seen a few times. The chain recombines TRBV5-1 with TRBJ1-4; no reliable D call. V was shortened by 1 base and J by 0 bases, with 4 bases between the two germline ends. CDR1 SGHRS and CDR2 YFSETQ come from the germline V gene. The CDR3 length is 14 residues. The CDR3 loop reads CASSLTTTNEKLFF. The CDR3 DNA is TGCGCCAGCAGCTTGACAACAACTAATGAAAAACTGTTTTTT.

The J gene is TRBJ2-7, the V gene TRBV14, with D possibly TRBD1 on 6 matching bases. The CDR3 sequence is 15 residues long. V was cut by 0 bases and J by 4 bases, with 13 bases left in between. Germline lookup yields CDR1 SGHDN and CDR2 FVKESK. For the CDR3, the DNA is TGTGCCAGCAGCCAAGAGAACTGGCAGGGGTACGAGCAGTACTTC. This gives the protein CASSQENWQGYEQYF.

This clonotype was picked up a small number of times. V is TRBV7-9 and J is TRBJ2-3; maybe TRBD2 (6 bases). Trimming removed 1 base at V and 2 bases at J, with 10 bases between. Germline values: CDR1 SEHNR, CDR2 FQNEAQ (reference sequence). The CDR3 is made up of 15 amino acids. In DNA, the CDR3 is TGTGCCAGCAGCTTAGGGAGGGGTCTCACAGATACGCAGTATTTT. It codes for CASSLGRGLTDTQYF.

CDR3 loop: CASKFGQGFYEQYF. In DNA, the CDR3 is TGCGCCAGCAAATTTGGACAGGGGTTCTACGAGCAGTACTTC. This chain joins TRBV5-1 and TRBJ2-7, with 9 bases matching TRBD1. The CDR3 runs 14 residues. Trimming at V came to 6 bases and at J to 3 bases, leaving 7 bases not matched to a gene. Germline loops: CDR1 SGHRS, CDR2 YFSETQ.

V usage is TRBV4-3 and J usage is TRBJ2-7; 7 bases agree with TRBD1. The CDR3 totals 15 residues. The junction had 10 bases not matched to a gene; V was cut back by 3 bases and J by 5 bases. CDR1 and CDR2 from the germline V gene are LGHNA and YSLEER. The CDR3 protein is CASSQFGQVSNEQYF. CDR3 coding DNA: TGCGCCAGCAGCCAGTTCGGACAGGTCAGCAACGAGCAGTACTTC.

V usage is TRBV4-2 and J usage is TRBJ2-7; D not resolved. With 2 bases removed from V and 3 bases from J, the gap between germline ends came to 8 bases. Germline CDR1 and CDR2: LGHNA and YNFKEQ. The CDR3 has 13 residues. This chain's CDR3 is CASSQSRNYEQYF. CDR3 sequence (DNA): TGTGCCAGCAGCCAAAGTCGAAACTACGAGCAGTACTTC.

The chain has TRBV29-1 and TRBJ2-7; D might be TRBD1 or TRBD2, each matching 5 bases. The CDR3 spans 13 residues. The V gene's germline CDR1 is SQVTM and CDR2 ANQGSEA. V lost 5 bases and J lost 2, with 13 bases in between. CDR3 loop: CSVRDPSTYEQYF. CDR3 coding DNA: TGCAGCGTTAGGGACCCCTCGACCTACGAGCAGTACTTC.

The J gene is TRBJ1-2, the V gene TRBV7-2; 10 bases align to TRBD1. After removal of 5 bases from V and 7 bases from J, the junction contained 7 bases not matched to a gene. Germline V lookup: CDR1 SGHTA, CDR2 FQGNSA. The CDR3 extends over 14 amino acids. In nucleotides, the CDR3 is TGTGCCAGCAGCCCTGGGACAGGGGTCCGTGGCTACACCTTC. Protein product: CASSPGTGVRGYTF. Full variable domain (rest looked up from reference TRBV7-2 and TRBJ1-2): GAGVSQSPSNKVTEKGKDVELRCDPISGHTALYWYRQSLGQGLEFLIYFQGNSAPDKSGLPSDRFSAERTGGSVSTLTIQRTQQEDSAVYLCASSPGTGVRGYTFGSGTRLTVV.

This clonotype showed up many times. V usage is TRBV7-9 and J usage is TRBJ1-1; a possible D gene is TRBD1 (6 bases). The CDR3 runs to 12 residues. V gave up 3 bases and J gave up 8 bases, with 10 bases separating them. Germline V gene sequence: CDR1 SEHNR, CDR2 FQNEAQ (reference sequence). The CDR3 DNA follows: TGTGCCAGCAGCTTTGGGCAGGGGGAAGCTTTCTTT. Protein product: CASSFGQGEAFF.

The chain is built from TRBV10-2 and TRBJ2-5, with 9 bases matching TRBD1. V shed 3 bases and J 3 bases; nucleotides not matched to a gene: 5. Germline V gene sequence: CDR1 WSHSY, CDR2 SAAADI. This CDR3 is 15 amino acids long. The CDR3 region is CASSDPGTGKETQYF. In nucleotides, the CDR3 is TGCGCCAGCAGTGACCCCGGGACAGGGAAAGAGACCCAGTACTTC.

The chain carries TRBV20-1 and TRBJ2-1; D may be TRBD1 (5 bases). The CDR3 covers 15 residues. Germline-derived CDR1 and CDR2 are DFQATT and SNEGSKA (reference sequence). The ends were cut back, 5 bases at V and 5 bases at J, with 19 bases in the middle. CDR3 DNA: TGCAGTGCTGGGGCCCTGAGGCCACCAAACAATGAGCAGTTCTTC. Protein sequence: CSAGALRPPNNEQFF.

The CDR3: CASNRPGQGYYEQYF. For the CDR3, the DNA is TGTGCCAGCAACCGACCGGGACAGGGGTACTACGAGCAGTACTTC. The chain has TRBV28 and TRBJ2-7; 10 positions match TRBD1. The CDR3 covers 15 residues. Germline CDR1 reads MDHEN; CDR2 reads SYDVKM. V was clipped by 7 bases and J by 3 bases; unmatched bases: 9.

V is TRBV20-1 and J is TRBJ2-1, with 8 bases matching TRBD2. The CDR3 covers 16 residues. Unmatched junction bases numbered 10, after V lost 5 bases and J lost 1 base. The germline gives CDR1 DFQATT, CDR2 SNEGSKA (reference sequence). The CDR3 sequence: CSAQRAASGSYNEQFF. The CDR3 nucleotides read TGCAGTGCTCAAAGGGCGGCTAGCGGGTCCTACAATGAGCAGTTCTTC.

The chain links TRBV7-9 to TRBJ1-1; possible D gene TRBD1, 6 bases. The germline V gene encodes CDR1 SEHNR and CDR2 FQNEAQ (reference sequence). CDR3 size: 15 residues. V lost 5 bases to trimming and J lost 4 bases, with 17 bases between them. CDR3 amino acids: CASSRSRGSGTEAFF. DNA for the CDR3: TGTGCCAGCAGCCGAAGCAGGGGAAGTGGCACTGAAGCTTTCTTT. Full variable domain (rest looked up from reference TRBV7-9 and TRBJ1-1): DTGVSQNPRHKITKRGQNVTFRCDPISEHNRLYWYRQTLGQGPEFLTYFQNEAQLEKSRLLSDRFSAERPKGSFSTLEIQRTEQGDSAMYLCASSRSRGSGTEAFFGQGTRLTVV.

This rearrangement joins TRBV6-5 to TRBJ2-7; TRBD1 matches at 9 bases. The CDR3 spans 16 residues. V lost 0 bases and J lost 2; bases outside the gene matches: 5. The germline gives CDR1 MNHEY, CDR2 SVGAGI. The CDR3 DNA sequence: TGTGCCAGCAGTTACTCCCTAGGACAGGGGACCTACGAGCAGTACTTC. This sequence encodes CASSYSLGQGTYEQYF.

This clonotype was observed many times. The V and J genes are TRBV29-1 and TRBJ2-6; D might be TRBD2 (5 bases). Trimming pared 0 bases from V and 11 bases from J, leaving 20 bases between. The CDR3 extends over 16 amino acids. Per the germline V gene, CDR1 is SQVTM and CDR2 is ANQGSEA. In DNA form, the CDR3 reads TGCAGCGTTGAAGAGACCGTCCGGGTTTCGGAGGACGTCCTGACTTTC. This codes for CSVEETVRVSEDVLTF.

The chain uses TRBV7-2 and TRBJ1-1, with D possibly being TRBD1 (5 bases). The CDR3 runs 16 residues. Germline V gene lookup returns CDR1 SGHTA and CDR2 FQGNSA. V lost 5 bases to trimming and J lost 1 base, with 17 bases between them. The CDR3 DNA is TGTGCCAGCAGCCCCAAGTTGGTTACAGGGAACACTGAAGCTTTCTTT. Amino acids: CASSPKLVTGNTEAFF. The variable domain in full, with the rest retrieved from reference TRBV7-2 and TRBJ1-1, is GAGVSQSPSNKVTEKGKDVELRCDPISGHTALYWYRQSLGQGLEFLIYFQGNSAPDKSGLPSDRFSAERTGGSVSTLTIQRTQQEDSAVYLCASSPKLVTGNTEAFFGQGTRLTVV.

There are a few counts of this clonotype. This rearrangement joins TRBV20-1 to TRBJ1-1; D call uncertain. This CDR3 comprises 12 residues. V lost 6 bases and J lost 5, with 13 bases in between. Germline lookup yields CDR1 DFQATT and CDR2 SNEGSKA (reference sequence). As DNA, the CDR3 is TGCAGTGCCACACGAGGACGAACTGAAGCTTTCTTT. This translates into CSATRGRTEAFF.

The chain links TRBV6-1 to TRBJ1-5, with 9 bases fitting TRBD1. CDR1 and CDR2 (germline): MNHNS, SASEGT. The CDR3 extends over 13 amino acids. V shed 10 bases and J 5 bases; nucleotides not matched to a gene: 6. The CDR3 region has the DNA TGTGCCACTTCGGGACAGGGCTATCAGCCCCAGCATTTT. This sequence encodes CATSGQGYQPQHF.